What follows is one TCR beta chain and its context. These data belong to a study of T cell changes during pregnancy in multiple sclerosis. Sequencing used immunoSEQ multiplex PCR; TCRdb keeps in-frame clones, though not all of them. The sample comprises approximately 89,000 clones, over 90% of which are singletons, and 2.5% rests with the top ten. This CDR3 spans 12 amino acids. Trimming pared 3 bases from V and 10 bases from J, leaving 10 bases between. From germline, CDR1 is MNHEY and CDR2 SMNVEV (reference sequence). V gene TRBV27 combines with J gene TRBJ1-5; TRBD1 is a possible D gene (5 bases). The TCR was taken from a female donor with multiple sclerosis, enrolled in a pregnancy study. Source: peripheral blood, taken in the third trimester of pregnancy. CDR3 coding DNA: TGTGCCAGCAGTTTTCTCTGGGGCCCCCAGCATTTT. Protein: CASSFLWGPQHF.